The 21 T cell receptor beta chains given below trace back to one sample, sequenced in a study of cytomegalovirus exposure and HLA in healthy donors. The PCR employed 60 Vbeta primers together with 13 Jbeta primers. Clones were sequenced by immunoSEQ multiplex PCR, and TCRdb holds only the in-frame ones, with some missing. The sample lists 210,000 or so clones, 75% to 90% occurring once. Sequencing was done on a sample of PBMCs. These receptors originate from a boy between 2 and 10 years old in good health and CMV-seronegative.

V gene TRBV5-4 combines with J gene TRBJ1-2, with 10 bases aligning to TRBD1. From germline, CDR1 is SGHNT and CDR2 YYREEE (reference sequence). V shed 4 bases, J shed 6 bases, and the junction held 12 bases outside the gene matches. CDR3 length: 16 residues. The CDR3 DNA follows: TGTGCCAGCAGCCAAGCGGGACAGGGGAGGGGACATGGCTACACCTTC. It codes for CASSQAGQGRGHGYTF.

This clone was found once. V usage is TRBV11-2 and J usage is TRBJ2-7; TRBD1 might be the D (5 bases). The germline gives CDR1 SGHAT, CDR2 FQNNGV. V gave up 4 bases and J gave up 3 bases, with 16 bases separating them. The CDR3 is made up of 15 amino acids. As DNA, the CDR3 is TGTGCCAGCAGCTCCCTAGGCAGGACAAACTACGAGCAGTACTTC. Translation: CASSSLGRTNYEQYF. Using reference TRBV11-2 and TRBJ2-7 for the parts outside the CDR3, the full variable domain is EAGVAQSPRYKIIEKRQSVAFWCNPISGHATLYWYQQILGQGPKLLIQFQNNGVVDDSQLPKDRFSAERLKGVDSTLKIQPAKLEDSAVYLCASSSLGRTNYEQYFGPGTRLTVT.

The chain recombines TRBV18 with TRBJ1-5, with 7 bases that match TRBD1. Germline V CDR1 and CDR2: KGHSH, LQKENI. The V gene end was trimmed by 1 base and the J gene end by 3 bases; junction bases not matched to a gene: 3. This CDR3 is 15 amino acids long. CDR3 nucleotide sequence: TGTGCCAGCTCACCACGTGACAGGGACAATCAGCCCCAGCATTTT. This encodes CASSPRDRDNQPQHF.

This sequence joins TRBV7-8 and TRBJ2-1; D is unclear. V gave up 5 bases and J gave up 6 bases, with 17 bases separating them. Germline V gives CDR1 SGHVS, CDR2 FQNEAQ. The CDR3 runs to 15 residues. This chain's CDR3 is CASSPVRQALNEQFF. The CDR3 DNA reads TGTGCCAGCAGCCCCGTCCGTCAAGCTCTCAATGAGCAGTTCTTC. The full variable domain, with the rest looked up from reference TRBV7-8 and TRBJ2-1, is GAGVSQSPRYKVAKRGQDVALRCDPISGHVSLFWYQQALGQGPEFLTYFQNEAQLDKSGLPSDRFFAERPEGSVSTLKIQRTQQEDSAVYLCASSPVRQALNEQFFGPGTRLTVL.

The chain recombines TRBV14 with TRBJ2-7, with 8 bases lining up with TRBD2. V lost 4 bases to trimming and J lost 3 bases; unmatched junction nucleotides: 5. CDR3 length: 14 residues. CDR1 is SGHDN, CDR2 FVKESK, per germline. CDR3 bases: TGTGCCAGCAGCCTCCAGGGACTAGACTACGAGCAGTACTTC. Translation: CASSLQGLDYEQYF.

This clone came up once. This rearrangement joins TRBV6-1 to TRBJ2-3, with a tentative D call TRBD2 (6 bases). Germline V gene lookup returns CDR1 MNHNS and CDR2 SASEGT. There are 14 residues in the CDR3. V gave up 1 base and J gave up 7 bases, with 12 bases separating them. The CDR3: CASSEESGSYTQYF. The CDR3 DNA reads TGTGCCAGCAGTGAAGAGAGCGGGTCTTATACGCAGTATTTT.

This sequence joins TRBV19 and TRBJ2-7; a weak D match, TRBD2 (6 bases). This CDR3 is built from 15 residues. Germline assignment: CDR1 LNHDA and CDR2 SQIVND (reference sequence). Trimming left V 3 bases short and J 0 bases short, with 12 bases between. The CDR3 DNA follows: TGTGCCAGTAGTATCTCGGCGGGGAGCTCCTACGAGCAGTACTTC. It specifies CASSISAGSSYEQYF.

The genes are TRBV6-1 and TRBJ2-7; 10 bases are shared with TRBD2. This CDR3 is built from 13 residues. Per germline, CDR1 MNHNS and CDR2 SASEGT. Unmatched junction bases numbered 8, after V lost 4 bases and J lost 11 bases. The DNA of the CDR3 is TGTGCCAGCAGTGGGGCTAGCGGGGGTACCGAGTACTTC. Translating it yields CASSGASGGTEYF.

This chain links TRBV7-2 with TRBJ1-1; a weak D match, TRBD1 (6 bases). The length of the CDR3 is 11 residues. Germline V gene sequence: CDR1 SGHTA, CDR2 FQGNSA. Trimming removed 5 bases from V and 7 bases from J, with 8 bases in between. CDR3 residues: CASSGGREAFF. CDR3 nucleotides: TGTGCCAGCAGCGGGGGCCGTGAAGCTTTCTTT.

The genes are TRBV19 and TRBJ2-7, with 8 bases identical to TRBD1. The CDR3 sequence is 15 residues long. V shed 1 base, J shed 5 bases, and the junction held 7 bases outside the gene matches. Germline CDR1 LNHDA, CDR2 SQIVND (reference sequence). For the CDR3, the DNA is TGTGCCAGTAGTATAGGACGGGACAGGATCCACGAGCAGTACTTC. This codes for CASSIGRDRIHEQYF.

The chain joins TRBV5-4 to TRBJ2-7, with 7 positions matching TRBD2. The CDR3 contains 15 residues. Germline trimming cut 3 bases from V and 0 bases from J; bases unmatched to any gene: 6. CDR1 and CDR2 from the germline V gene are SGHNT and YYREEE (reference sequence). CDR3 coding DNA: TGTGCCAGCAGCTGGGGAGGGCAGTACTCCTACGAGCAGTACTTC. Amino acids: CASSWGGQYSYEQYF.

V gene TRBV6-1 combines with J gene TRBJ1-5, with D unclear. From germline, CDR1 is MNHNS and CDR2 SASEGT. CDR3 size: 13 residues. V was clipped by 8 bases and J by 7 bases, with 15 bases between them. CDR3 residues: CASEDGKLQPQHF. The DNA of the CDR3 is TGTGCCAGCGAGGATGGCAAACTGCAGCCCCAGCATTTT.

The chain is built from TRBV19 and TRBJ2-7; 8 bases agree with TRBD1. The CDR3 has 15 amino acids. Germline assignment: CDR1 LNHDA and CDR2 SQIVND (reference sequence). Trimming removed 6 bases from V and 6 bases from J; junction bases left unmatched: 13. The CDR3 bases are TGTGCCAGTAGCCCCGGACAGGGTAATCCATCCGAGCAGTACTTC. As protein: CASSPGQGNPSEQYF.

This clone was seen only a few times. The rearrangement uses TRBV7-9 and TRBJ1-2; D is possibly TRBD1 (5 bases). The CDR3 is made up of 14 amino acids. V lost 6 bases to trimming and J lost 3 bases, with 14 bases between them. Germline V gene data show CDR1 as SEHNR and CDR2 as FQNEAQ (reference sequence). In DNA form, the CDR3 reads TGTGCCAGCAGTTTGGGGGGTATAGACTATGGCTACACCTTC. Translated: CASSLGGIDYGYTF.

The J gene is TRBJ2-4, the V gene TRBV15; 12 bases line up with TRBD2. Germline assignment: CDR1 LNHNV and CDR2 YYDKDF (reference sequence). Losses at the gene ends were 5 bases for V and 7 bases for J; bases not matched to a gene: 9. The CDR3 runs to 16 residues. The CDR3 nucleotides read TGTGCCACCAGCGGACGGACTAGCGGGGCCGTTAACATTCAGTACTTC. It encodes CATSGRTSGAVNIQYF.

The CDR3 protein is CASSVERDKAPYGYTF. The CDR3 DNA sequence: TGTGCCAGCAGCGTAGAAAGAGACAAGGCCCCCTATGGCTACACCTTC. The J gene is TRBJ1-2, the V gene TRBV9; D ambiguous. Germline CDR1 reads SGDLS; CDR2 reads YYNGEE. CDR3 length: 16 amino acids. V shed 0 bases and J shed 4 bases, with 16 bases lying between them.

This chain connects TRBV9 to TRBJ2-1; 7 bases agree with TRBD1. V was pared by 3 bases and J by 4 bases, with 7 bases of the junction left unmatched. Germline V gene lookup returns CDR1 SGDLS and CDR2 YYNGEE. CDR3 size: 15 residues. For the CDR3, the DNA is TGTGCCAGCAGCGGGAAAACAGGGGTTTACAATGAGCAGTTCTTC. It translates to CASSGKTGVYNEQFF.

The rearrangement links TRBV25-1 to TRBJ1-1; no clear D gene. Germline V gene data show CDR1 as MGHDK and CDR2 as SYGVNS. CDR3 length: 16 residues. Trimming cost V 4 bases and J 2 bases, with 17 bases left between them. The CDR3 nucleotides are TGTGCCAGCAGTGGGTGGAGGAGTGGACGTAACACTGAAGCTTTCTTT. This encodes CASSGWRSGRNTEAFF.

The chain has TRBV7-2 and TRBJ1-4, with D unresolved. Per the germline V gene, CDR1 is SGHTA and CDR2 is FQGNSA. The CDR3 spans 16 residues. V lost 1 base to trimming and J lost 3 bases, with 12 bases between them. CDR3 region: CASSLGFTAPNEKLFF. The CDR3 nucleotides are TGTGCCAGCAGCTTAGGTTTCACAGCACCTAATGAAAAACTGTTTTTT. Full variable domain (rest looked up from reference TRBV7-2 and TRBJ1-4): GAGVSQSPSNKVTEKGKDVELRCDPISGHTALYWYRQSLGQGLEFLIYFQGNSAPDKSGLPSDRFSAERTGGSVSTLTIQRTQQEDSAVYLCASSLGFTAPNEKLFFGSGTQLSVL.

V is TRBV29-1 and J is TRBJ2-1, with 14 positions matching TRBD2. Germline V CDR1 and CDR2: SQVTM, ANQGSEA. Trimming took 4 bases from V and 8 from J; bases not matched to a gene: 4. The CDR3 sequence is 14 residues long. The chain's CDR3 is CSVGLAGGMDEQFF. CDR3 DNA sequence: TGCAGCGTTGGACTAGCGGGGGGGATGGATGAGCAGTTCTTC.

J is TRBJ1-1 and V is TRBV7-8, with 8 bases that match TRBD1. The CDR3 is made up of 16 amino acids. CDR1 and CDR2 (germline): SGHVS, FQNEAQ. Trimming removed 2 bases from V and 3 bases from J; junction bases left unmatched: 8. The CDR3 sequence: CASSLKRQGPYTEAFF. Here the CDR3 DNA reads TGTGCCAGCAGCTTAAAGAGACAGGGGCCCTACACTGAAGCTTTCTTT.